These 29 T cell receptor beta chains share one sample of origin, sequenced in a study of technical replicates of blood from a handful of donors. Data came from immunoSEQ multiplex PCR; TCRdb stores just in-frame clones and leaves some out. This table holds about 100,000 clones, approximately 95% found once. The sample taken for sequencing was T cells isolated from PBMCs. The source of these receptors is a human donor in good health.

The V and J genes are TRBV19 and TRBJ2-2; TRBD2 agrees at 8 bases. Trimming at V came to 0 bases and at J to 1 base, leaving 1 base not matched to a gene. CDR1 and CDR2 (germline): LNHDA, SQIVND (reference sequence). The CDR3 contains 16 residues. The CDR3 DNA reads TGTGCCAGTAGTATAGACAGCGGGAGGAACACCGGGGAGCTGTTTTTT. Residues: CASSIDSGRNTGELFF.

The rearrangement uses TRBV2 and TRBJ2-1, with 8 bases lining up with TRBD1. With 6 bases clipped from V and 4 bases from J, the junction kept 8 bases outside the gene matches. This CDR3 has 15 amino acids. CDR1 is SNHLY, CDR2 FYNNEI, per germline. Here the CDR3 reads CASRLDRGPYNEQFF. For the CDR3, the DNA is TGTGCCAGCAGACTCGACAGGGGCCCTTACAATGAGCAGTTCTTC.

This chain joins TRBV18 and TRBJ1-3; unclear D gene. Germline V gene sequence: CDR1 KGHSH, CDR2 LQKENI. The CDR3 loop spans 15 amino acids. Trimming stripped 5 bases from V and 0 bases from J, with 11 bases between. CDR3 residues: CASSSGQNSGNTIYF. As DNA, the CDR3 is TGTGCCAGCTCAAGCGGTCAAAACTCTGGAAACACCATATATTTT.

The count of this clone is one. The V gene is TRBV5-1, the J gene TRBJ2-3, with D perhaps TRBD2 (6 bases). The CDR3 spans 15 residues. Germline V gene data show CDR1 as SGHRS and CDR2 as YFSETQ. Trimming shortened V by 2 bases and J by 3 bases, and 13 bases separated the two germline ends. CDR3 coding DNA: TGCGCCAGCAGCTTCTCTCGGGGGTTAACAGATACGCAGTATTTT. It specifies CASSFSRGLTDTQYF.

V is TRBV12-5 and J is TRBJ1-3, with D perhaps matching TRBD1 (5 bases). The V gene's germline CDR1 is LGHNT and CDR2 FRNRAP. Trimming pared 3 bases from V and 3 bases from J, leaving 9 bases between. The CDR3 has 14 residues. Written as DNA, the CDR3 is TGTGCTAGTGGTTTTGGGGGGTATGGAAACACCATATATTTT. Translating gives CASGFGGYGNTIYF.

This chain joins TRBV27 and TRBJ2-5; tentative D call: TRBD2 (6 bases). From germline, CDR1 is MNHEY and CDR2 SMNVEV (reference sequence). The V end lost 2 bases, the J end lost 2 bases, and 15 bases lay between the germline ends. This CDR3 comprises 16 residues. The DNA for the CDR3 is TGTGCCAGCAGTTTAATGGCGGGGTATACTCAAGAGACCCAGTACTTC. Its translation: CASSLMAGYTQETQYF.

This rearrangement joins TRBV27 to TRBJ2-2; 8 positions agree with TRBD2. After removal of 5 bases from V and 0 bases from J, the junction contained 8 bases not matched to a gene. The CDR3 length is 17 residues. Germline assignment: CDR1 MNHEY and CDR2 SMNVEV (reference sequence). The CDR3 sequence is CASSLLAGGPNTGELFF. As DNA, the CDR3 is TGTGCCAGCAGTCTACTGGCGGGGGGTCCGAACACCGGGGAGCTGTTTTTT.

The chain joins TRBV28 to TRBJ2-7; TRBD2 matches 10 bases. Germline lookup yields CDR1 MDHEN and CDR2 SYDVKM. The CDR3 extends over 14 amino acids. After removal of 5 bases from V and 3 bases from J, the junction contained 4 bases not matched to a gene. CDR3 nucleotides: TGTGCCAGCAGTGAACTAGCGGGGCGCTACGAGCAGTACTTC. It yields the protein CASSELAGRYEQYF. Variable domain in full (rest from reference TRBV28 and TRBJ2-7): DVKVTQSSRYLVKRTGEKVFLECVQDMDHENMFWYRQDPGLGLRLIYFSYDVKMKEKGDIPEGYSVSREKKERFSLILESASTNQTSMYLCASSELAGRYEQYFGPGTRLTVT.

This chain links TRBV23-1 with TRBJ2-1; 8 bases are a match to TRBD1. TRBV23-1 is given ORF status, its function remaining uncertain. J lost 12 bases, V lost 6 bases, and 22 bases had no gene match. This CDR3 has 17 amino acids. CDR3 loop: CASSTRGPRDSLGLQFF. For the CDR3, the DNA is TGCGCCAGCAGCACCAGGGGGCCCCGGGACAGCCTCGGACTGCAGTTCTTC.

The chain links TRBV6-5 to TRBJ2-1; TRBD1 matches 7 bases. This CDR3 contains 14 residues. Germline V gene sequence: CDR1 MNHEY, CDR2 SVGAGI. V gave up 2 bases and J gave up 7 bases; unmatched junction bases: 5. This CDR3 reads CASSYTGDRNEQFF. DNA for the CDR3: TGTGCCAGCAGTTACACAGGGGATAGAAATGAGCAGTTCTTC.

The chain links TRBV27 to TRBJ2-7, with 11 bases aligning to TRBD1. The CDR3 runs to 14 residues. Per germline, CDR1 MNHEY and CDR2 SMNVEV (reference sequence). V lost 5 bases, J lost 6 bases, and 6 bases stayed unmatched. The CDR3 DNA reads TGTGCCAGCAGTCTAGGACAGGGGGCCTTCGAGCAGTACTTC. This encodes CASSLGQGAFEQYF.

V and J are TRBV7-6 and TRBJ1-3, with D perhaps matching TRBD1 (5 bases). Germline CDR1 SGHVS, CDR2 FNYEAQ. With 5 bases removed from V and 11 bases from J, the gap between germline ends came to 19 bases. This CDR3 spans 14 amino acids. DNA of the CDR3: TGTGCCAGCAGCCTCGGGACTGCCAGCTACCCCATATATTTT. Translated, it gives CASSLGTASYPIYF.

This chain joins TRBV19 and TRBJ1-5; 9 bases are a match to TRBD1. Trimming removed 5 bases from V and 7 bases from J; junction bases left unmatched: 15. Germline values: CDR1 LNHDA, CDR2 SQIVND (reference sequence). CDR3 length equals 17 residues. CDR3 in amino acids: CASSWGQGGLARQPQHF. CDR3 nucleotide sequence: TGTGCCAGTAGTTGGGGACAGGGAGGTTTGGCACGGCAGCCCCAGCATTTT.

This clone has just one count. The chain combines TRBV4-1 with TRBJ2-5; 10 bases agree with TRBD1. From germline, CDR1 is MGHRA and CDR2 YSYEKL. The CDR3 covers 15 residues. Germline trimming cut 1 base from V and 5 bases from J; bases unmatched to any gene: 4. For the CDR3, the DNA is TGCGCCAGCAGCCAAGGGGACAGGGGATTGGAGACCCAGTACTTC. This codes for CASSQGDRGLETQYF.

The chain joins TRBV18 to TRBJ2-1; 12 bases fit TRBD2. There are 17 residues in the CDR3. Germline CDR1 is KGHSH and CDR2 is LQKENI. The junction had 5 bases not matched to a gene; V was cut back by 3 bases and J by 2 bases. The CDR3 loop is CASSPPGLAGTYNEQFF. The CDR3 bases are TGTGCCAGCTCACCCCCCGGACTAGCGGGGACCTACAATGAGCAGTTCTTC.

The chain employs TRBV2 and TRBJ2-7; 7 nucleotides align to TRBD1. The germline V gene has CDR1 SNHLY and CDR2 FYNNEI. The CDR3 covers 17 residues. V dropped 2 bases and J dropped 1; count of bases not matched to a gene: 11. The DNA of the CDR3 is TGTGCCAGCAGTGAACCGATCTTTAGACAGGGATCCTACGAGCAGTACTTC. Amino acids: CASSEPIFRQGSYEQYF.

This sequence joins TRBV29-1 and TRBJ1-5, with unresolved D. Germline V gene lookup returns CDR1 SQVTM and CDR2 ANQGSEA. Deletions cut 1 base from V and 3 bases from J, with 7 bases between. The CDR3 loop spans 13 amino acids. The CDR3 DNA is TGCAGCGTTGAAGTGAGTGACAATCAGCCCCAGCATTTT. Its translation: CSVEVSDNQPQHF.

The chain carries TRBV5-1 and TRBJ2-5; weak D call: TRBD1 (7 bases). Trimming pared 5 bases from V and 3 bases from J, leaving 17 bases between. The CDR3 length is 15 residues. Germline lookup yields CDR1 SGHRS and CDR2 YFSETQ. CDR3: CASSRGGREEETQYF. CDR3 sequence (DNA): TGCGCCAGCAGTCGAGGGGGCAGGGAGGAAGAGACCCAGTACTTC.

This sequence joins TRBV2 and TRBJ1-4; D unclear. CDR3 length: 15 residues. Germline V gene sequence: CDR1 SNHLY, CDR2 FYNNEI. V was clipped by 2 bases and J by 8 bases, with 15 bases between them. The CDR3 here is CASSERMAGGEKLFF. CDR3 coding DNA: TGTGCCAGCAGTGAAAGAATGGCGGGCGGGGAAAAACTGTTTTTT.

This clone came up once. J is TRBJ1-1 and V is TRBV7-9; tentatively, D is TRBD1 (6 bases). The CDR3 length is 15 residues. Germline assignment: CDR1 SEHNR and CDR2 FQNEAQ (reference sequence). V lost 2 bases, J lost 4 bases, and 14 bases lay in between. The CDR3 loop reads CASSLSGGLSTEAFF. CDR3 nucleotide sequence: TGTGCCAGCAGCTTATCCGGGGGGCTTAGCACTGAAGCTTTCTTT.

V usage is TRBV6-6 and J usage is TRBJ1-1; maybe TRBD1 (6 bases). V shed 0 bases and J shed 4 bases, with 12 bases lying between them. The CDR3 contains 15 residues. Looked up from germline, CDR1 is MNHNY and CDR2 is SVGAGI (reference sequence). In DNA, the CDR3 is TGTGCCAGCAGTTACTCGGGCAGGGGAAGCACTGAAGCTTTCTTT. Its protein is CASSYSGRGSTEAFF.

J is TRBJ1-1 and V is TRBV7-2; D unclear. Trimming removed 4 bases at V and 0 bases at J, with 6 bases between. Germline lookup yields CDR1 SGHTA and CDR2 FQGNSA. The CDR3 is 13 residues long. The CDR3 region has the DNA TGTGCCAGCAGCTCGACACTGAACACTGAAGCTTTCTTT. Encoded protein: CASSSTLNTEAFF.

V usage is TRBV7-6 and J usage is TRBJ2-2; D is perhaps TRBD1 (5 bases). Trimming left V 5 bases short and J 6 bases short, with 16 bases between. The CDR3 contains 15 residues. CDR1 and CDR2 (germline): SGHVS, FNYEAQ. CDR3 in amino acids: CASSPPPDNSGELFF. CDR3 sequence (DNA): TGTGCCAGCAGCCCACCCCCGGACAACTCCGGGGAGCTGTTTTTT.

The rearrangement joins TRBV29-1 to TRBJ2-7; TRBD1 matches 11 bases. Losses at the gene ends were 3 bases for V and 2 bases for J; bases not matched to a gene: 6. The CDR3 is made up of 15 amino acids. CDR1 is SQVTM and CDR2 is ANQGSEA in the germline V gene. CDR3 sequence: CSVDRDRGFPYEQYF. Here the CDR3 DNA reads TGCAGCGTTGATCGGGACAGGGGGTTTCCCTACGAGCAGTACTTC.

This clone came up once. This rearrangement joins TRBV15 to TRBJ2-3, with 9 bases aligning to TRBD1. In germline, CDR1 is LNHNV, CDR2 YYDKDF (reference sequence). V dropped 0 bases and J dropped 0; count of bases not matched to a gene: 16. The CDR3 consists of 21 residues. CDR3 sequence reads: CATSRDSVQGAPLPSTDTQYF. The DNA for the CDR3 is TGTGCCACCAGCAGAGATTCTGTACAGGGGGCGCCCCTTCCTAGCACAGATACGCAGTATTTT.

The chain joins TRBV14 to TRBJ2-1; 10 bases map to TRBD1. V lost 2 bases and J lost 8; bases outside the gene matches: 15. Germline values: CDR1 SGHDN, CDR2 FVKESK. This CDR3 comprises 18 residues. DNA of the CDR3: TGTGCCAGCAGCCAATCTCTCTATCCCGGACAGGGGGTCGATGAGCAGTTCTTC. Its translation: CASSQSLYPGQGVDEQFF.

The J gene is TRBJ2-2, the V gene TRBV6-4; D gene uncertain. The germline gives CDR1 MRHNA, CDR2 SNTAGT. The CDR3 spans 13 residues. Trimming took 5 bases from V and 1 from J, leaving 5 bases between them. The CDR3 protein is CASSSKNTGELFF. The CDR3 DNA is TGTGCCAGCAGTTCCAAGAACACCGGGGAGCTGTTTTTT.

The chain joins TRBV11-2 to TRBJ1-5; a possible D gene is TRBD1 (5 bases). Germline CDR1 and CDR2: SGHAT and FQNNGV. CDR3 length: 16 residues. The V and J ends lost 2 bases and 3 bases respectively, with 14 bases between them. The CDR3 nucleotides read TGTGCCAGCAGCTTAACGTATCAGGGCTACAATCAGCCCCAGCATTTT. Translating gives CASSLTYQGYNQPQHF.

CDR3 coding DNA: TGTGCCAGCAGTGAGATGTCTAGCGGATACAATGAGCAGTTCTTC. This sequence encodes CASSEMSSGYNEQFF. The chain carries TRBV25-1 and TRBJ2-1, with 7 nucleotides matching TRBD2. Trimming at V came to 3 bases and at J to 4 bases, leaving 6 bases not matched to a gene. Per the germline V gene, CDR1 is MGHDK and CDR2 is SYGVNS. CDR3 length equals 15 residues.